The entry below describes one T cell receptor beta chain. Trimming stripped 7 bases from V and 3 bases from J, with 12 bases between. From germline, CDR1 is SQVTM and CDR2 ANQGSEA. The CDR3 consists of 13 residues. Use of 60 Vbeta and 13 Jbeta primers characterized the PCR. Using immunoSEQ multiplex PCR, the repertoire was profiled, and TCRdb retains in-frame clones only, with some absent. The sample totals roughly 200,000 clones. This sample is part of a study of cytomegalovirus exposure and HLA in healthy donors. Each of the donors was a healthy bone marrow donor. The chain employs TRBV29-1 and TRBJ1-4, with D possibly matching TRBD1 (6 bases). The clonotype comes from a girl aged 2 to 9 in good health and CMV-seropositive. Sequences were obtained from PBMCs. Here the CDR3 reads CSATGQPNEKLFF. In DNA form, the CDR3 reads TGCAGCGCCACTGGACAGCCTAATGAAAAACTGTTTTTT.